Below, 23 T cell receptor beta chains from the same sample are listed, as sequenced in a study of cytomegalovirus exposure and HLA in healthy donors (dated by TCRdb to 2015 to 2018). Library preparation used the immunoSEQ multiplex PCR assay. The multiplex PCR relied on a mix of 60 forward primers for TCR Vbeta segments and 13 reverse primers for TCR Jbeta segments. TCRdb limited this immuneACCESS table to in-frame rearrangements with V and J called. A share of clones is missing; checked studies link under half to unresolved V genes, and the rest is unexplained. The sample includes tens of thousands of clones, with about 79% observed a single time. The ten top clones hold about 8% of the sample. The sample taken for sequencing was PBMCs. Receptors originate from a man in his fifties or sixties in good health and CMV-seropositive.

The chain couples TRBV6-6 to TRBJ1-5; D is possibly TRBD1 (5 bases). Germline loops: CDR1 MNHNY, CDR2 SVGAGI (reference sequence). This CDR3 spans 14 amino acids. V gave up 3 bases and J gave up 3 bases, with 9 bases separating them. CDR3: CASSYTGSNQPQHF. CDR3 DNA sequence: TGTGCCAGCAGTTATACAGGTTCCAATCAGCCCCAGCATTTT.

The V and J genes are TRBV5-5 and TRBJ1-6, with D tentatively TRBD1 (6 bases). CDR3 size: 18 residues. Trimming removed 5 bases from V and 7 bases from J, with 25 bases in between. The germline gives CDR1 SGHKS, CDR2 YYEKEE (reference sequence). The CDR3 DNA sequence: TGTGCCAGCAGACGGTCCGAGACAGGACCTACGGGCAATTCACCCCTCCACTTT. Translation: CASRRSETGPTGNSPLHF.

This rearrangement joins TRBV4-1 to TRBJ1-2; D unclear. Germline CDR1 MGHRA, CDR2 YSYEKL. The length of the CDR3 is 15 residues. Between the trimmed V and J ends, which lost 0 bases and 2 bases, there was a span of 10 bases. The CDR3: CASSQERRANYGYTF. CDR3 nucleotides: TGCGCCAGCAGCCAAGAACGGAGAGCAAACTATGGCTACACCTTC.

This clone was counted once. J is TRBJ1-2 and V is TRBV6-6; a possible D gene is TRBD1 (6 bases). V lost 2 bases and J 6 bases, leaving 16 bases between the germline ends. The CDR3 spans 15 residues. Looked up from germline, CDR1 is MNHNY and CDR2 is SVGAGI (reference sequence). The DNA for the CDR3 is TGTGCCAGCAGTTACGGTGACAGGTCTTCAGATGGCTACACCTTC. It encodes CASSYGDRSSDGYTF.

The CDR3 reads CSWGRDYGYTF. CDR3 nucleotides: TGCAGCTGGGGGCGCGACTATGGCTACACCTTC. V usage is TRBV20-1 and J usage is TRBJ1-2; D might be TRBD1 (6 bases). Germline CDR1 and CDR2: DFQATT and SNEGSKA (reference sequence). The CDR3 loop spans 11 amino acids.

V is TRBV7-2 and J is TRBJ2-2, with TRBD1 identical over 7 bases. CDR1 is SGHTA, CDR2 FQGNSA, per germline. The CDR3 has 16 amino acids. The V gene end was trimmed by 3 bases and the J gene end by 8 bases; junction bases not matched to a gene: 12. CDR3 sequence: CASSLVGQATKGELFF. The CDR3, as DNA: TGTGCCAGCAGCTTGGTTGGACAGGCGACAAAGGGGGAGCTGTTTTTT. Full variable domain (outside the CDR3, taken from reference TRBV7-2 and TRBJ2-2): GAGVSQSPSNKVTEKGKDVELRCDPISGHTALYWYRQSLGQGLEFLIYFQGNSAPDKSGLPSDRFSAERTGGSVSTLTIQRTQQEDSAVYLCASSLVGQATKGELFFGEGSRLTVL.

The J gene is TRBJ1-3, the V gene TRBV9; tentative D call: TRBD1 (6 bases). Trimming left V 0 bases short and J 0 bases short, with 7 bases between. This CDR3 contains 15 residues. The germline gives CDR1 SGDLS, CDR2 YYNGEE. CDR3 DNA: TGTGCCAGCAGCGTAGGGGGGCTCTCTGGAAACACCATATATTTT. As protein: CASSVGGLSGNTIYF.

A single count supports this clone. V usage is TRBV7-9 and J usage is TRBJ2-1; no definite D call. Trimming pared 4 bases from V and 4 bases from J, leaving 14 bases between. CDR1 and CDR2 (germline): SEHNR, FQNEAQ (reference sequence). The CDR3 is 15 amino acids. The CDR3 loop is CASSSVVGHYNEQFF. The DNA for the CDR3 is TGTGCCAGCAGCTCCGTGGTTGGCCATTACAATGAGCAGTTCTTC.

Within the sample, this clone is medium-sized. The chain has TRBV7-2 and TRBJ2-7; D ambiguous. V lost 0 bases, J lost 2 bases, and 11 bases lay in between. CDR1 is SGHTA, CDR2 FQGNSA, per germline. The CDR3 has 15 amino acids. Here the CDR3 reads CASSLALQEPYEQYF. CDR3 sequence (DNA): TGTGCCAGCAGCTTAGCACTTCAGGAACCCTACGAGCAGTACTTC.

The chain links TRBV9 to TRBJ2-3, with unresolved D. The CDR3 totals 15 residues. V dropped 3 bases and J dropped 0 bases, with 11 bases sitting between them. The germline CDR1 and CDR2 sequences are SGDLS and YYNGEE. CDR3 amino acids: CASSAILSSTDTQYF. DNA of the CDR3: TGTGCCAGCAGCGCTATACTGTCTAGCACAGATACGCAGTATTTT. The full variable domain, its missing parts supplied by reference TRBV9 and TRBJ2-3, is DSGVTQTPKHLITATGQRVTLRCSPRSGDLSVYWYQQSLDQGLQFLIQYYNGEERAKGNILERFSAQQFPDLHSELNLSSLELGDSALYFCASSAILSSTDTQYFGPGTRLTVL.

The rearrangement uses TRBV5-1 and TRBJ2-3, with D perhaps matching TRBD2 (6 bases). The CDR3 length is 15 residues. The ends were cut back, 4 bases at V and 5 bases at J, with 17 bases in the middle. CDR1 SGHRS and CDR2 YFSETQ come from the germline V gene. CDR3 amino acids: CASSIGLAEEDTQYF. The CDR3 coding sequence is TGCGCCAGCAGCATTGGGTTAGCGGAGGAAGATACGCAGTATTTT.

The gene calls are TRBV7-9 and TRBJ2-1; D uncertain. The length of the CDR3 is 12 residues. V lost 5 bases, J lost 11 bases, and 13 bases lay in between. In germline, CDR1 is SEHNR, CDR2 FQNEAQ (reference sequence). The CDR3 loop is CASSRDLSKQFF. For the CDR3, the DNA is TGTGCCAGCAGCCGTGACTTATCGAAGCAGTTCTTC.

The chain recombines TRBV11-2 with TRBJ1-2; D remains ambiguous. From germline, CDR1 is SGHAT and CDR2 FQNNGV. This CDR3 has 12 residues. Deletions cut 11 bases from V and 2 bases from J, with 12 bases between. The CDR3 DNA reads as TGTGCCGGCACCCCCTCGAACTATGGCTACACCTTC. This codes for CAGTPSNYGYTF.

This rearrangement joins TRBV7-9 to TRBJ2-5; 11 bases are a match to TRBD1. CDR3 length: 15 residues. Germline trimming cut 5 bases from V and 7 bases from J; bases unmatched to any gene: 9. Germline V gene sequence: CDR1 SEHNR, CDR2 FQNEAQ (reference sequence). The CDR3 sequence is CASSHRDRGRGTQYF. The CDR3 nucleotides are TGTGCCAGCAGCCACCGGGACAGGGGGAGAGGGACCCAGTACTTC.

The genes are TRBV5-8 and TRBJ1-1; D remains unclear. Germline V gives CDR1 SGHTS, CDR2 YDEGEE. CDR3 length equals 12 residues. Trimming removed 0 bases at V and 9 bases at J, with 9 bases between. In DNA form, the CDR3 reads TGTGCCAGCAGCTTGGCCACTAGAAAAGCTTTCTTT. Its protein is CASSLATRKAFF.

The V and J genes are TRBV7-9 and TRBJ2-5, with 9 bases identical to TRBD2. The J segment lost 2 bases and the V segment lost 1 base, leaving 5 bases of the junction unmatched. Germline V gene data show CDR1 as SEHNR and CDR2 as FQNEAQ (reference sequence). The CDR3 is 16 amino acids. DNA for the CDR3: TGTGCCAGCAGCTTAGACGGACTAGCGATACAAGAGACCCAGTACTTC. Amino acid sequence: CASSLDGLAIQETQYF. The entire variable domain, with the rest obtained from reference TRBV7-9 and TRBJ2-5, is as follows: DTGVSQNPRHKITKRGQNVTFRCDPISEHNRLYWYRQTLGQGPEFLTYFQNEAQLEKSRLLSDRFSAERPKGSFSTLEIQRTEQGDSAMYLCASSLDGLAIQETQYFGPGTRLLVL.

This clone came up a few times. V is TRBV6-5 and J is TRBJ2-7; D call uncertain. From germline, CDR1 is MNHEY and CDR2 SVGAGI. Trimming cost V 2 bases and J 3 bases, with 5 bases left between them. The CDR3 is 12 amino acids. CDR3 sequence: CASSYESYEQYF. The CDR3 DNA is TGTGCCAGCAGTTACGAGAGCTACGAGCAGTACTTC.

This clone was detected a few times. The chain uses TRBV4-1 and TRBJ2-1, with 13 bases identical to TRBD2. The ends lost 5 bases at V and 13 bases at J; junction bases unmatched: 11. CDR1 and CDR2 from the germline V gene are MGHRA and YSYEKL. This CDR3 is 15 amino acids long. DNA for the CDR3: TGCGCCAGCAGCTTGCAGGGGACTAGCGGGATAGAACAGTTCTTC. Protein product: CASSLQGTSGIEQFF.

The chain combines TRBV11-2 with TRBJ2-5; TRBD2 aligns across 14 bases. Looked up from germline, CDR1 is SGHAT and CDR2 is FQNNGV. Trimming removed 4 bases from V and 1 base from J; junction bases left unmatched: 5. This CDR3 is built from 17 residues. The CDR3 protein is CASSSGLAGVTQETQYF. DNA for the CDR3: TGTGCCAGCAGCTCGGGACTAGCGGGGGTAACCCAAGAGACCCAGTACTTC.

The chain joins TRBV6-6 to TRBJ2-1; 12 bases map to TRBD2. J gave up 4 bases and V 6 bases, and 4 bases lay outside the gene matches. CDR3 length: 15 residues. Per the germline V gene, CDR1 is MNHNY and CDR2 is SVGAGI (reference sequence). The CDR3 DNA is TGTGCCAGCAGGGGGACTAGCGGGTATTACAATGAGCAGTTCTTC. It codes for CASRGTSGYYNEQFF.

As concerns this clone: Relative to the germline gene, one junction end is altered; a read error may explain this. For the CDR3, the DNA is TGTGCTAGCAGCCCCCGGGACAACTCCTACGAGCAGTACTTC. Its translation: CASSPRDNSYEQYF. This chain uses TRBV7-7 with TRBJ2-7; a weak D match, TRBD1 (6 bases). CDR3 length: 14 residues. Germline values: CDR1 SSHAT, CDR2 FNYEAQ (reference sequence).

The chain combines TRBV11-2 with TRBJ2-3; 8 bases agree with TRBD2. Germline V gives CDR1 SGHAT, CDR2 FQNNGV. V shed 8 bases and J 1 base; nucleotides not matched to a gene: 5. The CDR3 spans 14 residues. CDR3 amino acids: CASRTTSGTDTQYF. Here the CDR3 DNA reads TGTGCCAGCCGGACGACTAGCGGCACAGATACGCAGTATTTT.

The chain employs TRBV9 and TRBJ1-3; 11 positions match TRBD1. This CDR3 contains 16 residues. Per the germline V gene, CDR1 is SGDLS and CDR2 is YYNGEE. The trim removed 4 bases at V and 8 bases at J, leaving 11 bases unmatched. Here the CDR3 DNA reads TGTGCCAGCAGCTTTAATACCGGGACAGGGGGAGACACCATATATTTT. This gives the protein CASSFNTGTGGDTIYF.